The 28 T cell receptor beta chains given below trace back to one sample, sequenced in a study of T-cell reconstitution after alpha-beta-depleted transplantation in children. Unique molecular identifiers were incorporated when the TCRbeta library was constructed. MiXCR, run by TCRdb on the PCR reads, gives a single entry per CDR3 protein. This sample has about 580,000 distinct CDR3 sequences, with about 21% found just once. The sequencing used PBMCs, mostly from graft donor cells, collected 360 days after TCRalphabeta/CD19-depleted stem cell transplant. The source is a boy under three years old who had a stem cell transplant for acute myeloid leukemia, so the T cells may come from the graft donor.

This clonotype came up many times. The chain uses TRBV7-2 and TRBJ2-3; TRBD2 matches at 10 bases. Germline V CDR1 and CDR2: SGHTA, FQGNSA. The junction had 5 bases not matched to a gene; V was cut back by 1 base and J by 4 bases. The length of the CDR3 is 16 residues. The chain's CDR3 is CASSLEAGGLSDTQYF. The CDR3 DNA reads as TGTGCCAGCAGCTTAGAAGCGGGGGGGCTTTCAGATACGCAGTATTTT.

The CDR3 reads CASSLQGNSNQPQHF. Written as DNA, the CDR3 is TGTGCCAGCAGTCTACAGGGAAACAGCAATCAGCCCCAGCATTTT. The rearrangement links TRBV12-3 or TRBV12-4 to TRBJ1-5, with TRBD1 as a possible D gene (6 bases). Trimming took off 5 bases at V and 1 base at J, with 12 bases between the two ends. The CDR3 has 15 amino acids.

The rearrangement uses TRBV20-1 and TRBJ1-2; D is undetermined. Germline V lookup: CDR1 DFQATT, CDR2 SNEGSKA (reference sequence). This CDR3 contains 12 residues. V lost 0 bases and J lost 8, with 10 bases in between. The CDR3 DNA follows: TGCAGTGCTAGAGACGAGAGATGGGGCTACACCTTC. It translates to CSARDERWGYTF.

This clonotype occurred a few times. The chain employs TRBV20-1 and TRBJ1-5; 8 bases agree with TRBD1. The CDR3 consists of 15 residues. Trimming cost V 3 bases and J 3 bases; bases outside gene matches: 7. Germline lookup yields CDR1 DFQATT and CDR2 SNEGSKA (reference sequence). DNA for the CDR3: TGCAGTGCTAGGAAGTGGGGACAGGTCAATCAGCCCCAGCATTTT. Translating gives CSARKWGQVNQPQHF.

The chain links TRBV20-1 to TRBJ2-5; 8 bases align to TRBD1. Trimming at V came to 5 bases and at J to 1 base, leaving 6 bases not matched to a gene. The CDR3 is 14 amino acids. Germline V CDR1 and CDR2: DFQATT, SNEGSKA (reference sequence). DNA of the CDR3: TGCAGTGCTCCACCGGGACAGGCCCAAGAGACCCAGTACTTC. This encodes CSAPPGQAQETQYF.

This clonotype was seen a few times. The chain has TRBV7-9 and TRBJ1-2; D is unresolved. From germline, CDR1 is SEHNR and CDR2 FQNEAQ (reference sequence). Trimming removed 3 bases at V and 6 bases at J, with 11 bases between. CDR3 length: 13 amino acids. CDR3 sequence reads: CASSFDVGHGYTF. In DNA form, the CDR3 reads TGTGCCAGCAGCTTTGACGTGGGTCATGGCTACACCTTC.

This clonotype was found many times. This sequence joins TRBV3-1 and TRBJ2-2; D call uncertain. The germline V gene encodes CDR1 LGHDT and CDR2 YNNKEL (reference sequence). This CDR3 is built from 15 residues. The V and J ends lost 1 base and 6 bases respectively, with 12 bases between them. The CDR3: CASSQGNSLAGELFF. The CDR3, as DNA: TGTGCCAGCAGCCAAGGGAATAGCTTGGCCGGGGAGCTGTTTTTT.

This chain's CDR3 is CASSLGTGRMNTEAFF. DNA for the CDR3: TGCGCCAGCAGCTTGGGTACAGGTAGAATGAACACTGAAGCTTTCTTT. This chain joins TRBV5-1 and TRBJ1-1; D is perhaps TRBD1 (5 bases). The CDR3 has 16 amino acids. Trimming left V 0 bases short and J 0 bases short, with 12 bases between. Germline V CDR1 and CDR2: SGHRS, YFSETQ.

The chain uses TRBV21-1 and TRBJ2-5; the DNA was not compared with TRBD2, the D call given in the table. TRBV21-1 is a recognized pseudogene. CDR3 length equals 17 residues. CDR3 sequence reads: CASSKLGLAHLQETQYF. The CDR3 DNA is TGTGCCAGCAGCAAATTGGGACTAGCGCACCTTCAAGAGACCCAGTACTTC.

The chain is built from TRBV7-2 and TRBJ2-1, with TRBD2 identical over 10 bases. This CDR3 region has 15 residues. J lost 4 bases, V lost 7 bases, and 7 bases had no gene match. Germline assignment: CDR1 SGHTA and CDR2 FQGNSA. CDR3 DNA sequence: TGTGCCAGCAACCAAGGACTAGCGGTTTACAATGAGCAGTTCTTC. The encoded protein is CASNQGLAVYNEQFF.

This clonotype was counted only a few times. This chain joins TRBV6-1 and TRBJ1-1; D is possibly TRBD1 (6 bases). Trimming cost V 5 bases and J 3 bases, with 13 bases left between them. The germline CDR1 and CDR2 sequences are MNHNS and SASEGT. The CDR3 loop spans 14 amino acids. CDR3 loop: CASSRGHGDTEAFF. CDR3 nucleotides: TGTGCCAGCAGTCGGGGGCACGGGGACACTGAAGCTTTCTTT.

This clonotype was picked up a small number of times. The V gene is TRBV7-2, the J gene TRBJ1-2, with no clear D. This CDR3 comprises 14 residues. Per the germline V gene, CDR1 is SGHTA and CDR2 is FQGNSA. Deletions cut 1 base from V and 0 bases from J, with 6 bases between. Here the CDR3 reads CASSLGGTNYGYTF. In nucleotides, the CDR3 is TGTGCCAGCAGCTTAGGCGGTACTAACTATGGCTACACCTTC.

This clonotype occurred a few times. J is TRBJ1-1 and V is TRBV5-1; D remains ambiguous. V lost 4 bases and J lost 1, with 14 bases in between. Germline V gene lookup returns CDR1 SGHRS and CDR2 YFSETQ. The CDR3 loop spans 15 amino acids. CDR3 loop: CASSPVQTGNTEAFF. The CDR3 DNA sequence: TGCGCCAGCAGCCCCGTCCAGACCGGGAACACTGAAGCTTTCTTT.

This clonotype has more than one count but fewer than ten. V gene TRBV7-9 combines with J gene TRBJ2-5; maybe TRBD2 (5 bases). Germline CDR1 is SEHNR and CDR2 is FQNEAQ (reference sequence). The CDR3 is 16 residues long. With 4 bases removed from V and 2 bases from J, the gap between germline ends came to 17 bases. This chain's CDR3 is CASSSDPGLLQETQYF. The CDR3 bases are TGTGCCAGCAGCTCAGACCCCGGACTCCTACAAGAGACCCAGTACTTC.

The rearrangement joins TRBV12-3 or TRBV12-4 to TRBJ1-1; D is ambiguous. Trimming took 5 bases from V and 6 from J, leaving 13 bases between them. The CDR3 is 13 amino acids. CDR3 sequence: CASSPSVGPEAFF. Written as DNA, the CDR3 is TGTGCCAGCAGTCCGTCGGTGGGCCCTGAAGCTTTCTTT.

This clonotype was counted many times. The chain combines TRBV29-1 with TRBJ1-2, with D maybe TRBD1 (5 bases). CDR3 length: 13 amino acids. Germline V lookup: CDR1 SQVTM, CDR2 ANQGSEA. V was trimmed by 4 bases and J by 3 bases, leaving 12 bases between them. The chain's CDR3 is CSVVDQGYYGYTF. The DNA for the CDR3 is TGCAGCGTTGTTGATCAGGGTTACTATGGCTACACCTTC.

V gene TRBV6-5 combines with J gene TRBJ2-7, with 7 bases aligning to TRBD1. The V and J ends lost 6 bases and 2 bases, in that order; junction bases with no gene match: 10. The V gene's germline CDR1 is MNHEY and CDR2 SVGAGI. The CDR3 loop spans 15 amino acids. CDR3 in DNA: TGTGCCAGCAGGTCCGACAGGGCGAGCGCCTACGAGCAGTACGTC. Translating gives CASRSDRASAYEQYV.

The table lists this clonotype with many counts. The chain recombines TRBV7-2 with TRBJ2-1; D possibly uses TRBD1 or TRBD2 (5 bases each). V was trimmed by 5 bases and J by 5 bases, leaving 13 bases between them. CDR3 size: 14 residues. Germline V gene lookup returns CDR1 SGHTA and CDR2 FQGNSA. CDR3 DNA sequence: TGTGCCAGCAGCCAACCGGGACGCCACAATGAGCAGTTCTTC. Residues: CASSQPGRHNEQFF.

This clonotype was recorded many times. The chain combines TRBV5-1 with TRBJ2-7, with 9 bases that match TRBD1. V lost 4 bases and J lost 3; bases outside the gene matches: 2. CDR1 and CDR2 (germline): SGHRS, YFSETQ. The CDR3 totals 13 residues. The CDR3 bases are TGCGCCAGCAGCACGGGACAGGGCTACGAGCAGTACTTC. It is translated as CASSTGQGYEQYF.

This clonotype was seen a few times. A much bigger clone sits one base away, suggesting this may be a read error. The rearrangement uses TRBV12-3 or TRBV12-4 and TRBJ2-1, with D perhaps TRBD2 (5 bases). V lost 3 bases to trimming and J lost 0 bases, with 9 bases between them. This CDR3 region has 15 residues. As DNA, the CDR3 is TGTGCCAGCAGTTTTAACGGGGTCTCCTACAATGAGCAGTTCTTC. Residues: CASSFNGVSYNEQFF.

V usage is TRBV7-2 and J usage is TRBJ2-7; 9 nucleotides line up with TRBD1. This CDR3 is 13 amino acids long. Germline V lookup: CDR1 SGHTA, CDR2 FQGNSA. The trim removed 5 bases at V and 5 bases at J, leaving 4 bases unmatched. The CDR3 reads CASSNRGRNEQYF. For the CDR3, the DNA is TGTGCCAGCAGCAACAGGGGGCGGAACGAGCAGTACTTC.

This clonotype was recorded at least ten times. This rearrangement joins TRBV29-1 to TRBJ1-1, with D perhaps TRBD1 (6 bases). CDR1 is SQVTM and CDR2 is ANQGSEA in the germline V gene. The CDR3 loop spans 12 amino acids. Trimming took 6 bases from V and 2 from J, leaving 10 bases between them. The CDR3 protein is CSVHRANTEAFF. In nucleotides, the CDR3 is TGCAGCGTCCACAGGGCCAACACTGAAGCTTTCTTT.

The sample holds a few counts of this clonotype. The rearrangement joins TRBV12-3 or TRBV12-4 to TRBJ2-1; D uncertain. The CDR3 has 15 amino acids. Trimming shortened V by 5 bases and J by 2 bases, and 13 bases separated the two germline ends. CDR3 coding DNA: TGTGCCAGCAGTCTGCCCCCGGGTCCCTACAATGAGCAGTTCTTC. This gives the protein CASSLPPGPYNEQFF.

The chain couples TRBV5-1 to TRBJ2-3, with TRBD1 as a possible D gene (5 bases). There are 14 residues in the CDR3. Germline values: CDR1 SGHRS, CDR2 YFSETQ. Trimming stripped 5 bases from V and 0 bases from J, with 10 bases between. CDR3 coding DNA: TGCGCCAGCAGTGTGGGGCCTAGCACAGATACGCAGTATTTT. This encodes CASSVGPSTDTQYF.

This chain connects TRBV7-9 to TRBJ2-7, with D uncertain. V was cut by 4 bases and J by 6 bases, with 19 bases left in between. The CDR3 runs to 15 residues. The germline V gene has CDR1 SEHNR and CDR2 FQNEAQ (reference sequence). CDR3 amino acids: CASSSTSTSLGEQYF. DNA for the CDR3: TGTGCCAGCAGCTCCACCTCGACCTCTTTGGGCGAGCAGTACTTC. Combining the CDR3 with reference TRBV7-9 and TRBJ2-7 gives the whole variable domain DTGVSQNPRHKITKRGQNVTFRCDPISEHNRLYWYRQTLGQGPEFLTYFQNEAQLEKSRLLSDRFSAERPKGSFSTLEIQRTEQGDSAMYLCASSSTSTSLGEQYFGPGTRLTVT.

This clonotype was observed at least ten times. The rearrangement links TRBV12-3 or TRBV12-4 to TRBJ2-1; TRBD1 matches 9 bases. The CDR3 runs to 15 residues. The V gene end was trimmed by 6 bases and the J gene end by 5 bases; junction bases not matched to a gene: 8. The CDR3 here is CASSLDRGIHNEQFF. The CDR3 DNA follows: TGTGCCAGCAGCCTTGACAGGGGGATCCACAATGAGCAGTTCTTC.

This clonotype came up many times. The rearrangement links TRBV20-1 to TRBJ2-3; D is possibly TRBD2 (5 bases). V was shortened by 6 bases and J by 3 bases, with 16 bases between the two germline ends. Germline V gene data show CDR1 as DFQATT and CDR2 as SNEGSKA (reference sequence). This CDR3 has 14 amino acids. The CDR3 DNA reads TGCAGTGCAACCCCCGGGAAGCGGACAGATACGCAGTATTTT. Amino acid sequence: CSATPGKRTDTQYF.

The gene calls are TRBV4-1 and TRBJ2-1, with a tentative D call TRBD2 (5 bases). Trimming stripped 3 bases from V and 6 bases from J, with 12 bases between. The CDR3 length is 14 residues. Germline V gives CDR1 MGHRA, CDR2 YSYEKL. This chain's CDR3 is CASSQNGVSNEQFF. The CDR3 bases are TGCGCCAGCAGCCAGAACGGGGTCTCCAATGAGCAGTTCTTC.